This T cell receptor beta chain was sequenced for a study of cytomegalovirus exposure and HLA in healthy donors. PCR involved 60 Vbeta and 13 Jbeta primers. Methods used by the authors: Counted up in a later analysis, unique TCR beta chains came to 65 million to 80 million, with around 12 million shared. Here immunoSEQ multiplex PCR was the method, and the copy in TCRdb shows in-frame clones only, minus some. D and trimming come from the DNA, and the V and J calls and clone size come from that table. The data show some 150,000 clones, roughly 79% seen once. A word on this clone: The antigen is unknown.

Findings and limits, study-wide: Rarity held for most TCR sequences, but there were some public TCRs that occurred in many donors. Common viral pathogens seemed, in a later analysis, to connect with several of the most significant clusters.

Source material: PBMCs. The receptor's source is a woman aged 25 to 45 in good health and CMV-seropositive.

The CDR3 DNA follows: TGTGCCAGCAGTCCTAGCGGGATGGCGAACAATGAGCAGTTCTTC. Translated: CASSPSGMANNEQFF. V usage is TRBV2 and J usage is TRBJ2-1; TRBD2 matches at 9 bases. The CDR3 runs 15 residues. J gave up 5 bases and V 5 bases, and 7 bases lay outside the gene matches. Germline V lookup: CDR1 SNHLY, CDR2 FYNNEI. Looking up the rest from reference TRBV2 and TRBJ2-1 gives the full variable domain: EPEVTQTPSHQVTQMGQEVILRCVPISNHLYFYWYRQILGQKVEFLVSFYNNEISEKSEIFDDQFSVERPDGSNFTLKIRSTKLEDSAMYFCASSPSGMANNEQFFGPGTRLTVL.